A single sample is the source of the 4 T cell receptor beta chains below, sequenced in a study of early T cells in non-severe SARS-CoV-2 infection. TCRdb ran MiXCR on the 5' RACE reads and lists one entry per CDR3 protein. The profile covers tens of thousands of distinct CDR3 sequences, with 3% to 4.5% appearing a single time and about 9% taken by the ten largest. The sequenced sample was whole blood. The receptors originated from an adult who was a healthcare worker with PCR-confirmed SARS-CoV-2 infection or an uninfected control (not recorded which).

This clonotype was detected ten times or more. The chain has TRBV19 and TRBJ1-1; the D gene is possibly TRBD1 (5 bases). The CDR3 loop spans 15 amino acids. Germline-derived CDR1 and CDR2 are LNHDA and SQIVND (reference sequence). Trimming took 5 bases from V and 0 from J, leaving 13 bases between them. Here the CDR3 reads CASSSSGTVNTEAFF. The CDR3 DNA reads TGTGCCAGTAGTTCCTCCGGGACGGTGAACACTGAAGCTTTCTTT.

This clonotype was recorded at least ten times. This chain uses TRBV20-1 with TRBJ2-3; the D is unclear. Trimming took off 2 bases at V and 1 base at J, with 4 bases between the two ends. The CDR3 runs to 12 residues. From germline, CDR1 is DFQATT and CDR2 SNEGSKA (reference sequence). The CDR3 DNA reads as TGCAGTGCTAGATCTGGCACAGATACGCAGTATTTT. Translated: CSARSGTDTQYF.

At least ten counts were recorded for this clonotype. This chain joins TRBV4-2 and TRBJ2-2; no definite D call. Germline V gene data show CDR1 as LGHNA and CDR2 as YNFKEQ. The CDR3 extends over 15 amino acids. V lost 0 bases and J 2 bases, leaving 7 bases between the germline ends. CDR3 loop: CASSQETANTGELFF. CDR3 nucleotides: TGTGCCAGCAGCCAAGAAACGGCCAACACCGGGGAGCTGTTTTTT.

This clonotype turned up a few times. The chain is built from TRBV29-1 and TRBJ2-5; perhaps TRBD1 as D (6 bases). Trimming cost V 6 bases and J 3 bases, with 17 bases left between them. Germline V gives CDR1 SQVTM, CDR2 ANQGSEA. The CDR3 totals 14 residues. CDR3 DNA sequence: TGCAGCGTGGGGGCTGGGGGTTCGGAAGAGACCCAGTACTTC. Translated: CSVGAGGSEETQYF.